This T cell receptor (beta chain) was sequenced in a study of T cell repertoires in cytomegalovirus infection. Study-wide context: TCR beta signatures that were public indicated CMV infection and matching HLA type. Study-wide results and limits: The ex vivo response showed dominance by HLA-C-restricted CMV-specific TCR beta clonotypes. CMV carriers having the relevant HLA were flagged by cumulative public TCR beta family frequency.

This clonotype was recorded many times. Antigen: not known. Looked up from germline, CDR1 is SGHTA and CDR2 is FQGTGA. Trimming shortened V by 3 bases and J by 15 bases, and 18 bases separated the two germline ends. The CDR3 runs 13 residues. TCRdb used MiXCR to reprocess the reads, holding one entry per CDR3 protein. This table holds 310,000 or so distinct CDR3 sequences, about 9.1% found once. The V gene is TRBV7-3, the J gene TRBJ2-4; maybe TRBD2 (6 bases). Material for sequencing was PBMCs. The source is a human donor in good health (CMV status not recorded). Some clones in this sample may be carry-over from other donors' samples. The DNA for the CDR3 is TGTGCCAGCAGCTTTCAGCCGGGAGAGTATCGGTACTTC. It encodes CASSFQPGEYRYF. The complete variable domain, with remaining parts taken from reference TRBV7-3 and TRBJ2-4, reads GAGVSQTPSNKVTEKGKYVELRCDPISGHTALYWYRQSLGQGPEFLIYFQGTGAADDSGLPNDRFFAVRPEGSVSTLKIQRTERGDSAVYLCASSFQPGEYRYFGAGTRLSVL.